This passage covers 32 T cell receptor beta chains from one sample sequenced in a study of spatial heterogeneity in lung cancer. Stated time point: sample taken at primary tumor resection. Sequencing of whole RNA from tumor, nontumor lung or frozen PBMC involved no sorting. TCRdb passed the 5' RACE reads through MiXCR, listing each CDR3 protein once. The data hold some 38,000 distinct CDR3 sequences, with 7.5% observed a single time. The input for sequencing was PBMCs, taken at surgery. Source of these receptors: a male donor with early-stage non-small cell lung cancer.

This rearrangement joins TRBV20-1 to TRBJ2-1; D may be TRBD2 (6 bases). The germline V gene has CDR1 DFQATT and CDR2 SNEGSKA (reference sequence). Trimming shortened V by 3 bases and J by 0 bases, and 9 bases separated the two germline ends. CDR3 length: 14 amino acids. This chain's CDR3 is CSASWDFSYNEQFF. CDR3 coding DNA: TGCAGTGCTAGTTGGGACTTCTCCTACAATGAGCAGTTCTTC.

This clonotype was seen many times. The chain combines TRBV6-2 or TRBV6-3 with TRBJ2-5; D is undetermined. The CDR3 has 13 amino acids. Per germline, CDR1 MNHEY and CDR2 SVGEGT. The germline V and J ends were trimmed by 8 bases and 1 base, with 11 bases remaining between them. CDR3 in amino acids: CASGLYRQETQYF. As DNA, the CDR3 is TGTGCCAGCGGGTTATATCGCCAAGAGACCCAGTACTTC.

This clonotype was counted only a few times. The rearrangement uses TRBV3-1 and TRBJ1-2; D gene ambiguous. Germline loops: CDR1 LGHDT, CDR2 YNNKEL (reference sequence). Deletions cut 4 bases from V and 4 bases from J, with 7 bases between. There are 12 residues in the CDR3. As DNA, the CDR3 is TGTGCCAGCAGCCCGAGGAGCTATGGCTACACCTTC. The encoded protein is CASSPRSYGYTF.

The table lists this clonotype with many counts. The V and J genes are TRBV7-8 and TRBJ2-1; unclear D gene. Looked up from germline, CDR1 is SGHVS and CDR2 is FQNEAQ. Trimming shortened V by 2 bases and J by 2 bases, and 10 bases separated the two germline ends. This CDR3 spans 15 amino acids. In DNA form, the CDR3 reads TGTGCCAGCAGCTTACTCACGGCTGCCTACAATGAGCAGTTCTTC. This translates into CASSLLTAAYNEQFF.

The sample holds many counts of this clonotype. The V and J genes are TRBV5-1 and TRBJ2-2; the D is unclear. Trimming left V 0 bases short and J 4 bases short, with 16 bases between. CDR1 and CDR2 from the germline V gene are SGHRS and YFSETQ. This CDR3 is 17 amino acids long. The CDR3 region has the DNA TGCGCCAGCAGCTTGGATCGCCCAGTCAGGACCACCGGGGAGCTGTTTTTT. It encodes CASSLDRPVRTTGELFF.

This chain connects TRBV7-2 to TRBJ1-4, with a tentative D call TRBD1 (5 bases). The CDR3 is 15 residues long. Between the trimmed V and J ends, which lost 1 base and 7 bases, there was a span of 13 bases. Per the germline V gene, CDR1 is SGHTA and CDR2 is FQGNSA. The CDR3 bases are TGTGCCAGCAGCTTAGTAGGGGTTCTCGGTGAAAAACTGTTTTTT. Protein product: CASSLVGVLGEKLFF.

This clonotype is a singleton in its sample. The rearrangement uses TRBV29-1 and TRBJ1-1; D unclear. There are 13 residues in the CDR3. Trimming pared 0 bases from V and 6 bases from J, leaving 11 bases between. Germline lookup yields CDR1 SQVTM and CDR2 ANQGSEA. The CDR3 DNA reads TGCAGCGTTGAAGATCCAGCTGTGCCTGAAGCTTTCTTT. Its protein is CSVEDPAVPEAFF. The whole variable domain, remainder taken from reference TRBV29-1 and TRBJ1-1, is SAVISQKPSRDICQRGTSLTIQCQVDSQVTMMFWYRQQPGQSLTLIATANQGSEATYESGFVIDKFPISRPNLTFSTLTVSNMSPEDSSIYLCSVEDPAVPEAFFGQGTRLTVV.

The rearrangement links TRBV10-2 to TRBJ1-3; D gene unclear. The V and J ends lost 6 bases and 2 bases respectively, with 2 bases between them. The CDR3 totals 11 residues. CDR1 is WSHSY, CDR2 SAAADI, per germline. Here the CDR3 reads CASSPGNTIYF. In DNA form, the CDR3 reads TGCGCCAGCAGCCCTGGAAACACCATATATTTT.

The V call is TRBV5-1, the J call TRBJ2-2, with 10 bases that match TRBD1. Losses at the gene ends were 4 bases for V and 7 bases for J; bases not matched to a gene: 7. The germline V gene encodes CDR1 SGHRS and CDR2 YFSETQ. This CDR3 comprises 15 residues. The CDR3 DNA sequence: TGCGCCAGCAGCCCCCGACAGGGGGCGGACGGGGAGCTGTTTTTT. Protein: CASSPRQGADGELFF.

This clonotype was counted many times. The V and J genes are TRBV6-6 and TRBJ1-1; D perhaps matches TRBD1 (6 bases). From germline, CDR1 is MNHNY and CDR2 SVGAGI (reference sequence). The CDR3 sequence is 15 residues long. V was shortened by 1 base and J by 1 base, with 10 bases between the two germline ends. The CDR3 loop is CASSYFAQGNTEAFF. The CDR3, as DNA: TGTGCCAGCAGTTACTTTGCACAGGGGAACACTGAAGCTTTCTTT.

This clonotype was observed at least ten times. The rearrangement uses TRBV18 and TRBJ1-5; D call uncertain. Deletions cut 2 bases from V and 3 bases from J, with 5 bases between. Germline V gene lookup returns CDR1 KGHSH and CDR2 LQKENI. The length of the CDR3 is 13 residues. This CDR3 is CASSPESNQPQHF. CDR3 nucleotides: TGTGCCAGCTCACCAGAGTCCAATCAGCCCCAGCATTTT.

This clonotype was counted at least ten times. The CDR3 region is CASSLRTSRVTYNEQFF. The CDR3 region has the DNA TGTGCCAGCAGCCTCAGGACTTCCCGTGTGACATACAATGAGCAGTTCTTC. The chain carries TRBV11-2 and TRBJ2-1; possibly TRBD2 for D (5 bases). The CDR3 spans 17 residues. Per germline, CDR1 SGHAT and CDR2 FQNNGV. Trimming took 5 bases from V and 4 from J, leaving 21 bases between them.

This clonotype was detected a few times. The chain recombines TRBV20-1 with TRBJ2-1; tentative D call: TRBD2 (5 bases). V gave up 0 bases and J gave up 8 bases, with 23 bases separating them. This CDR3 has 17 amino acids. Germline lookup yields CDR1 DFQATT and CDR2 SNEGSKA (reference sequence). The CDR3 sequence is CSARDKEAVDPRDEQFF. The CDR3 DNA reads TGCAGTGCTAGAGATAAGGAGGCAGTCGATCCGAGGGATGAGCAGTTCTTC.

This clonotype was recorded at least ten times. The chain couples TRBV7-9 to TRBJ1-2, with 9 bases matching TRBD1. The V gene end was trimmed by 2 bases and the J gene end by 8 bases; junction bases not matched to a gene: 6. In germline, CDR1 is SEHNR, CDR2 FQNEAQ (reference sequence). The CDR3 is 14 residues long. The CDR3 DNA reads TGTGCCAGCAGCTTAAGTTATACAGGGGGCGGCTACACCTTC. Translated: CASSLSYTGGGYTF.

V is TRBV10-3 and J is TRBJ1-2; 7 bases align to TRBD1. Germline V gene sequence: CDR1 ENHRY, CDR2 SYGVKD. J lost 6 bases, V lost 0 bases, and 7 bases had no gene match. CDR3 length: 15 residues. This CDR3 is CAISESGRGTNGYTF. CDR3 in DNA: TGTGCCATCAGTGAGTCGGGCAGGGGGACGAATGGCTACACCTTC.

This clonotype was seen at least ten times. The chain is built from TRBV27 and TRBJ1-1, with 7 bases aligning to TRBD1. CDR3 length equals 11 residues. The V segment lost 6 bases and the J segment 9 bases; nucleotides outside the gene matches: 4. CDR1 and CDR2 from the germline V gene are MNHEY and SMNVEV (reference sequence). CDR3: CASRTGLQAFF. CDR3 nucleotides: TGTGCCAGCAGGACAGGGTTGCAAGCTTTCTTT.

Many counts were recorded for this clonotype. The V call is TRBV18, the J call TRBJ2-2, with D possibly being TRBD1 (7 bases). Trimming cost V 4 bases and J 1 base, with 19 bases left between them. CDR3 length: 18 amino acids. Germline V gene lookup returns CDR1 KGHSH and CDR2 LQKENI. CDR3 DNA sequence: TGTGCCAGCTCACGCTTGAGTGCGGGACAGCAGAACACCGGGGAGCTGTTTTTT. It codes for CASSRLSAGQQNTGELFF.

In this sample, this clonotype turned up many times. This rearrangement joins TRBV20-1 to TRBJ1-2; D possibly corresponds to TRBD1 (6 bases). The CDR3 is made up of 13 amino acids. CDR1 and CDR2 (germline): DFQATT, SNEGSKA (reference sequence). V was trimmed by 5 bases and J by 1 base, leaving 11 bases between them. The CDR3 loop is CSAEDSDNYGYTF. DNA for the CDR3: TGCAGTGCTGAGGACAGTGATAACTATGGCTACACCTTC.

This clonotype showed up many times. The V call is TRBV28, the J call TRBJ2-7; D might be TRBD2 (6 bases). The V and J ends lost 10 bases and 4 bases respectively, with 20 bases between them. Germline values: CDR1 MDHEN, CDR2 SYDVKM. The CDR3 length is 14 residues. Here the CDR3 reads CATGGGGPAYEQYV. The CDR3 nucleotides are TGTGCCACCGGCGGCGGAGGGCCGGCTTACGAGCAGTACGTC.

This clonotype was recorded a few times. This chain links TRBV14 with TRBJ1-2; 7 nucleotides agree with TRBD1. With V trimmed by 0 bases and J by 5 bases, 9 bases remained unmatched. The CDR3 spans 16 residues. Germline V gene sequence: CDR1 SGHDN, CDR2 FVKESK. The CDR3 spells CASSQDRGTLTYGYTF. The CDR3 nucleotides are TGTGCCAGCAGCCAAGACAGGGGGACACTGACTTATGGCTACACCTTC.

This rearrangement joins TRBV14 to TRBJ2-3; D call uncertain. CDR1 and CDR2 from the germline V gene are SGHDN and FVKESK. The V end lost 0 bases, the J end lost 2 bases, and 9 bases lay between the germline ends. CDR3 length equals 15 residues. In DNA form, the CDR3 reads TGTGCCAGCAGCCAAGATGGGCTACACACAGATACGCAGTATTTT. As protein: CASSQDGLHTDTQYF.

This clonotype was recorded at least ten times. The rearrangement links TRBV30 to TRBJ1-6; no reliable D call. Trimming took 5 bases from V and 10 from J, leaving 18 bases between them. The CDR3 runs 14 residues. CDR1 GTSNPN and CDR2 SVGIG come from the germline V gene (reference sequence). CDR3 sequence: CAWDQGHGISPLHF. Written as DNA, the CDR3 is TGTGCCTGGGATCAAGGGCATGGGATCTCACCCCTCCACTTT.

This clonotype was counted at least ten times. The chain couples TRBV6-2 or TRBV6-3 to TRBJ1-1; D is unclear. Trimming shortened V by 2 bases and J by 10 bases, and 17 bases separated the two germline ends. CDR3 size: 14 residues. Germline V gene lookup returns CDR1 MNHEY and CDR2 SVGEGT. This CDR3 reads CASSYEGGRTGAFF. In DNA, the CDR3 is TGTGCCAGCAGTTACGAGGGCGGGCGGACGGGAGCTTTCTTT.

This clonotype has at least ten counts. The J gene is TRBJ2-1, the V gene TRBV20-1; 8 bases agree with TRBD2. Germline V gene lookup returns CDR1 DFQATT and CDR2 SNEGSKA (reference sequence). Trimming at V came to 6 bases and at J to 5 bases, leaving 9 bases not matched to a gene. The CDR3 contains 14 residues. The CDR3 loop reads CSASKGTSNNEQFF. The CDR3 DNA reads TGCAGTGCCTCGAAAGGGACTAGTAACAATGAGCAGTTCTTC.

The table lists this clonotype with many counts. The V and J genes are TRBV5-1 and TRBJ2-5, with D tentatively TRBD1 (5 bases). The V and J ends lost 2 bases and 4 bases respectively, with 12 bases between them. The CDR3 spans 14 residues. Germline V gives CDR1 SGHRS, CDR2 YFSETQ. CDR3 coding DNA: TGCGCCAGCAGCTTATACCAGGGAAGAGAGACCCAGTACTTC. It encodes CASSLYQGRETQYF.

This clonotype was recorded many times. The V and J genes are TRBV21-1 and TRBJ2-2; the table's D call TRBD1 went unverified against the DNA. TRBV21-1 constitutes a pseudogene. CDR3 length: 16 amino acids. In nucleotides, the CDR3 is TGTGCCAGCAGCAAAGGGGGGACCCTGAACACCGGGGAGCTGTTTTTT. This translates into CASSKGGTLNTGELFF.

In its sample, this clonotype was seen a few times. V and J are TRBV12-3 or TRBV12-4 and TRBJ1-5, with 7 bases matching TRBD1. The CDR3 has 14 residues. V lost 4 bases and J lost 7; bases outside the gene matches: 7. CDR3 amino acids: CASSSQGQGQPQHF. The CDR3 bases are TGTGCCAGCAGTTCACAGGGGCAAGGACAGCCCCAGCATTTT.

There are many counts of this clonotype. The V gene is TRBV7-2, the J gene TRBJ2-2, with TRBD1 matching 9 bases. Germline loops: CDR1 SGHTA, CDR2 FQGNSA. This CDR3 has 17 amino acids. J gave up 4 bases and V 1 base, and 7 bases lay outside the gene matches. The CDR3 region has the DNA TGTGCCAGCAGCTTAGAGTACAGGGGGCGGGCCACCGGGGAGCTGTTTTTT. Protein product: CASSLEYRGRATGELFF.

This clonotype was observed at least ten times. CDR3 loop: CASSPPAGVEQFF. In DNA form, the CDR3 reads TGTGCCAGCAGCCCCCCAGCCGGGGTTGAGCAGTTCTTC. The chain links TRBV14 to TRBJ2-1; D might be TRBD2 (5 bases). From germline, CDR1 is SGHDN and CDR2 FVKESK. This CDR3 spans 13 amino acids. Trimming pared 4 bases from V and 9 bases from J, leaving 13 bases between.

At least ten counts were recorded for this clonotype. The chain employs TRBV7-2 and TRBJ2-3; D perhaps matches TRBD2 (5 bases). The germline V gene encodes CDR1 SGHTA and CDR2 FQGNSA. This CDR3 comprises 16 residues. The ends were cut back, 1 base at V and 4 bases at J, with 15 bases in the middle. As DNA, the CDR3 is TGTGCCAGCAGCTTAGGACACCTCGGAGGCCCAGATACGCAGTATTTT. Its translation: CASSLGHLGGPDTQYF.

The sample holds many counts of this clonotype. V gene TRBV23-1 combines with J gene TRBJ2-7; TRBD2 might be the D (6 bases). TRBV23-1 carries the ORF label, with uncertain function. The CDR3 sequence is 15 residues long. Deletions cut 4 bases from V and 1 base from J, with 14 bases between. In nucleotides, the CDR3 is TGCGCCAGCAGTCTGGCGGGAATGGTATCCTACGAGCAGTACGTC. It codes for CASSLAGMVSYEQYV.

The chain is built from TRBV21-1 and TRBJ2-3. TRBV21-1 is an annotated pseudogene. The CDR3 runs 16 residues. For the CDR3, the DNA is TGTGCCAGCACCCAACGGACCCCAGGAGACACAGATACGCAGTATTTT. Protein product: CASTQRTPGDTDTQYF.